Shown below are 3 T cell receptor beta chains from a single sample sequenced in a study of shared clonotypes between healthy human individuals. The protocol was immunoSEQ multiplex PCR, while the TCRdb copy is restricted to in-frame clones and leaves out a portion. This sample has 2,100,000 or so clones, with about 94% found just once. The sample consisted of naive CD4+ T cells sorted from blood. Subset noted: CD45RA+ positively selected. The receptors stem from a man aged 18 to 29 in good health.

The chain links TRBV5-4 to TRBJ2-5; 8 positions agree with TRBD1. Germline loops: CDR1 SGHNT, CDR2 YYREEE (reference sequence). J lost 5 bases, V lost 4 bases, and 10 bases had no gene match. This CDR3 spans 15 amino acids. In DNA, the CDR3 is TGTGCCAGCAGCCCAGCCGGGACAGGAAGGGAGACCCAGTACTTC. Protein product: CASSPAGTGRETQYF.

This chain's CDR3 is CASSPLVSYEQYF. The CDR3 DNA reads as TGTGCCAGCAGCCCACTGGTGTCCTACGAGCAGTACTTC. The chain recombines TRBV14 with TRBJ2-7; the D is unclear. The CDR3 runs 13 residues. Germline V gene data show CDR1 as SGHDN and CDR2 as FVKESK. Trimming left V 4 bases short and J 1 base short, with 8 bases between. The variable domain in full, completed from reference TRBV14 and TRBJ2-7, reads EAGVTQFPSHSVIEKGQTVTLRCDPISGHDNLYWYRRVMGKEIKFLLHFVKESKQDESGMPNNRFLAERTGGTYSTLKVQPAELEDSGVYFCASSPLVSYEQYFGPGTRLTVT.

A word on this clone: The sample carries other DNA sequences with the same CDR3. The CDR3 reads CASSLGQGAETQYF. The DNA of the CDR3 is TGTGCCAGCAGCTTGGGACAGGGAGCTGAGACCCAGTACTTC. The chain uses TRBV5-4 and TRBJ2-5; TRBD1 matches 7 bases. The germline CDR1 and CDR2 sequences are SGHNT and YYREEE (reference sequence). This CDR3 has 14 residues. V lost 0 bases to trimming and J lost 5 bases; unmatched junction nucleotides: 4.